These 29 T cell receptor beta chains originate from one sample sequenced in a study of cytomegalovirus exposure and HLA in healthy donors. The primer mix had 60 Vbeta and 13 Jbeta primers. Method: immunoSEQ multiplex PCR; TCRdb's copy keeps in-frame clones and lacks some. The table shows about 140,000 clones, with 60% to 80% occurring only once. The sample was PBMCs. These receptors were taken from a woman aged 25 to 45 in good health and CMV-seronegative.

CDR3 nucleotides: TGTGCCAGCAGCGGTGCGGTCGGGGGGGCCCCCTACAATGAGCAGTTCTTC. Translated: CASSGAVGGAPYNEQFF. The chain joins TRBV7-2 to TRBJ2-1; 8 bases match TRBD2. The V gene end was trimmed by 5 bases and the J gene end by 2 bases; junction bases not matched to a gene: 11. Germline V gene lookup returns CDR1 SGHTA and CDR2 FQGNSA. The CDR3 is made up of 17 amino acids.

The rearrangement links TRBV18 to TRBJ2-2; D ambiguous. Trimming took off 6 bases at V and 0 bases at J, with 14 bases between the two ends. Germline-derived CDR1 and CDR2 are KGHSH and LQKENI. The CDR3 runs to 16 residues. CDR3 sequence: CASSPRNSPNTGELFF. In nucleotides, the CDR3 is TGTGCCAGCTCTCCCCGGAATAGCCCGAACACCGGGGAGCTGTTTTTT.

This clone was counted between two and nine times. The chain couples TRBV6-6 to TRBJ2-2, with 7 positions matching TRBD2. This CDR3 has 15 amino acids. V lost 2 bases to trimming and J lost 4 bases; unmatched junction nucleotides: 4. In germline, CDR1 is MNHNY, CDR2 SVGAGI (reference sequence). The CDR3 is CASSYVGGGTGELFF. The CDR3 DNA sequence: TGTGCCAGCAGTTACGTGGGGGGGGGCACCGGGGAGCTGTTTTTT.

The chain is built from TRBV6-1 and TRBJ2-4; D perhaps matches TRBD2 (6 bases). The CDR3 is made up of 14 amino acids. The germline V gene encodes CDR1 MNHNS and CDR2 SASEGT. V shed 5 bases and J shed 6 bases, with 14 bases lying between them. Here the CDR3 DNA reads TGTGCCAGCAGTCTCACAGGCGGGATAAACATTCAGTACTTC. This encodes CASSLTGGINIQYF.

The chain links TRBV5-5 to TRBJ2-3, with D tentatively TRBD2 (6 bases). This CDR3 spans 15 amino acids. The germline V gene encodes CDR1 SGHKS and CDR2 YYEKEE (reference sequence). V lost 2 bases, J lost 4 bases, and 14 bases lay in between. The DNA of the CDR3 is TGTGCCAGCAGCTTAGTGGGGGGAAGGGCAGATACGCAGTATTTT. Its protein product is CASSLVGGRADTQYF.

The chain recombines TRBV5-4 with TRBJ1-1, with 7 bases aligning to TRBD1. Per the germline V gene, CDR1 is SGHNT and CDR2 is YYREEE (reference sequence). This CDR3 region has 12 residues. V trimming: 3 bases; J trimming: 8 bases; junction bases outside the gene matches: 4. The CDR3, as DNA: TGTGCCAGCAGCTGGGGGGACAGCGAAGCTTTCTTT. Protein sequence: CASSWGDSEAFF.

The chain links TRBV4-2 to TRBJ2-3, with 14 nucleotides matching TRBD2. CDR1 is LGHNA and CDR2 is YNFKEQ in the germline V gene. The ends lost 8 bases at V and 0 bases at J; junction bases unmatched: 1. This CDR3 comprises 15 residues. The chain's CDR3 is CASGTSGGSTDTQYF. CDR3 sequence (DNA): TGTGCCAGCGGGACTAGCGGGGGAAGCACAGATACGCAGTATTTT.

V usage is TRBV12-5 and J usage is TRBJ2-7; the D gene is possibly TRBD1 (6 bases). The CDR3 is 13 amino acids. V was cut by 0 bases and J by 7 bases, with 10 bases left in between. Germline V CDR1 and CDR2: LGHNT, FRNRAP. The CDR3 DNA reads as TGTGCTAGTGGTTTGGTTTCAGGGGAGGAGCAGTACTTC. This encodes CASGLVSGEEQYF.

The gene calls are TRBV28 and TRBJ1-1, with D possibly TRBD1 on 5 matching bases. Trimming took 7 bases from V and 5 from J, leaving 14 bases between them. The CDR3 has 13 residues. Germline loops: CDR1 MDHEN, CDR2 SYDVKM. This CDR3 reads CASTLTAGTEAFF. CDR3 DNA sequence: TGTGCCAGCACCTTGACAGCGGGGACTGAAGCTTTCTTT.

As concerns this clone: The junction departs from germline at one end; a sequencing error may be responsible. The chain uses TRBV19 and TRBJ1-2; tentatively, D is TRBD1 (5 bases). The CDR3 contains 11 residues. The germline gives CDR1 LNHDA, CDR2 SQIVND (reference sequence). Here the CDR3 reads CVSSTGYGYTF. CDR3 in DNA: TGTGTCAGTAGTACAGGTTATGGCTACACCTTC.

This clone was detected a few times. This chain links TRBV11-1 with TRBJ2-1; 9 nucleotides line up with TRBD1. In germline, CDR1 is SGHAT, CDR2 FQDESV (reference sequence). The CDR3 covers 16 residues. The V gene end was trimmed by 5 bases and the J gene end by 8 bases; junction bases not matched to a gene: 13. CDR3 DNA sequence: TGTGCCAGCAGCCTACGAACCGGGACAGGGTTGGATGAGCAGTTCTTC. Translating gives CASSLRTGTGLDEQFF.

The chain couples TRBV29-1 to TRBJ2-1, with D possibly being TRBD2 (6 bases). V was shortened by 7 bases and J by 7 bases, with 20 bases between the two germline ends. The CDR3 length is 14 residues. CDR1 SQVTM and CDR2 ANQGSEA come from the germline V gene. In DNA, the CDR3 is TGCAGCGCACACCCGGGCAGGGAGGTAAATGAGCAGTTCTTC. Amino acids: CSAHPGREVNEQFF.

The chain employs TRBV19 and TRBJ2-2; 8 bases fit TRBD2. The CDR3 contains 21 residues. CDR1 is LNHDA, CDR2 SQIVND, per germline (reference sequence). Trimming cost V 5 bases and J 3 bases; bases outside gene matches: 23. The CDR3 DNA follows: TGTGCCAGTAGTTTAAAGGGGGATAATAGAGCGGGGGAGACCTACACCGGGGAGCTGTTTTTT. Translated, it gives CASSLKGDNRAGETYTGELFF.

The V call is TRBV9, the J call TRBJ2-3, with D possibly matching TRBD1 (5 bases). This CDR3 comprises 16 residues. The V gene's germline CDR1 is SGDLS and CDR2 YYNGEE. V was cut by 0 bases and J by 0 bases, with 11 bases left in between. This CDR3 is CASSVATAMSTDTQYF. In DNA, the CDR3 is TGTGCCAGCAGCGTAGCGACAGCGATGAGCACAGATACGCAGTATTTT.

This chain's CDR3 is CASSQDPGPTEAFF. In nucleotides, the CDR3 is TGTGCCAGCAGCCAAGATCCAGGGCCCACTGAAGCTTTCTTT. V is TRBV14 and J is TRBJ1-1; a possible D gene is TRBD1 (5 bases). Looked up from germline, CDR1 is SGHDN and CDR2 is FVKESK. The CDR3 length is 14 residues. Trimming removed 0 bases from V and 4 bases from J, with 9 bases in between. The whole variable domain, remainder taken from reference TRBV14 and TRBJ1-1, is EAGVTQFPSHSVIEKGQTVTLRCDPISGHDNLYWYRRVMGKEIKFLLHFVKESKQDESGMPNNRFLAERTGGTYSTLKVQPAELEDSGVYFCASSQDPGPTEAFFGQGTRLTVV.

The rearrangement uses TRBV11-2 and TRBJ1-6; the D is unclear. V lost 4 bases to trimming and J lost 7 bases, with 11 bases between them. The CDR3 totals 14 residues. Germline CDR1 SGHAT, CDR2 FQNNGV. The CDR3 region is CASSSTTENSPLHF. CDR3 DNA: TGTGCCAGCAGCTCGACGACGGAGAATTCACCCCTCCACTTT.

This clone was counted only a few times. The chain combines TRBV5-8 with TRBJ2-1; the D gene is possibly TRBD1 (6 bases). CDR1 and CDR2 (germline): SGHTS, YDEGEE. The CDR3 totals 14 residues. The V end was cut by 0 bases, the J end by 6 bases, with 10 bases between. The chain's CDR3 is CASSLAGHGNEQFF. CDR3 coding DNA: TGTGCCAGCAGCTTGGCGGGACACGGCAATGAGCAGTTCTTC.

The chain joins TRBV7-3 to TRBJ2-1; TRBD2 matches 9 bases. The germline CDR1 and CDR2 sequences are SGHTA and FQGTGA. V gave up 5 bases and J gave up 8 bases; unmatched junction bases: 10. This CDR3 is built from 15 residues. The CDR3 here is CASSTGLAEVDEQFF. For the CDR3, the DNA is TGTGCCAGCAGCACGGGACTAGCTGAAGTGGATGAGCAGTTCTTC.

The V gene is TRBV5-4, the J gene TRBJ1-1; 7 bases line up with TRBD1. Germline assignment: CDR1 SGHNT and CDR2 YYREEE (reference sequence). The J segment lost 0 bases and the V segment lost 4 bases, leaving 3 bases of the junction unmatched. CDR3 size: 14 residues. CDR3 nucleotide sequence: TGTGCCAGCAGCCCGGGACAGATGAACACTGAAGCTTTCTTT. It specifies CASSPGQMNTEAFF.

Concerning this clone: At the DNA level, this CDR3 is encoded by other sequences in the same sample as well. The chain couples TRBV7-2 to TRBJ1-2; D is undetermined. The germline V gene has CDR1 SGHTA and CDR2 FQGNSA. This CDR3 has 13 amino acids. With 1 base removed from V and 2 bases from J, the gap between germline ends came to 5 bases. The CDR3 DNA sequence: TGTGCCAGCAGCTTAGACAGCAACTATGGCTACACCTTC. Its translation: CASSLDSNYGYTF.

This chain uses TRBV9 with TRBJ2-3; TRBD2 matches 8 bases. The CDR3 is 16 amino acids. Germline V lookup: CDR1 SGDLS, CDR2 YYNGEE. V lost 2 bases and J lost 3; bases outside the gene matches: 8. The CDR3 region is CASSVLPGGRTDTQYF. Here the CDR3 DNA reads TGTGCCAGCAGCGTCCTACCGGGGGGGCGGACAGATACGCAGTATTTT.

This clone was seen a handful of times. The chain has TRBV10-3 and TRBJ2-7, with a possible D match to TRBD2 (6 bases). Germline loops: CDR1 ENHRY, CDR2 SYGVKD. Trimming shortened V by 2 bases and J by 3 bases, and 8 bases separated the two germline ends. The CDR3 covers 13 residues. The CDR3 nucleotides read TGTGCCATCAGTGAGGGGGGGATCTACGAGCAGTACTTC. Protein sequence: CAISEGGIYEQYF.

The rearrangement joins TRBV5-1 to TRBJ1-4; 7 bases are shared with TRBD1. With V trimmed by 6 bases and J by 3 bases, 5 bases remained unmatched. The germline gives CDR1 SGHRS, CDR2 YFSETQ. The CDR3 contains 14 residues. The CDR3 DNA reads TGCGCCAGCAAGTCACAGGGGTCTAATGAAAAACTGTTTTTT. This codes for CASKSQGSNEKLFF.

The rearrangement joins TRBV11-3 to TRBJ1-1, with D unclear. Germline V gene data show CDR1 as SGHNT and CDR2 as YENEEA. The V gene lost 6 bases and the J gene lost 4 bases, with 12 bases spanning the gap. The CDR3 consists of 13 residues. CDR3 amino acids: CASSQAAGTEAFF. The CDR3 DNA sequence: TGTGCCAGCAGTCAGGCGGCGGGCACTGAAGCTTTCTTT. Combining the CDR3 with reference TRBV11-3 and TRBJ1-1 gives the whole variable domain EAGVVQSPRYKIIEKKQPVAFWCNPISGHNTLYWYLQNLGQGPELLIRYENEEAVDDSQLPKDRFSAERLKGVDSTLKIQPAELGDSAVYLCASSQAAGTEAFFGQGTRLTVV.

The chain combines TRBV6-1 with TRBJ1-4; tentative D call: TRBD1 (5 bases). Trimming shortened V by 3 bases and J by 6 bases, and 11 bases separated the two germline ends. The CDR3 runs 14 residues. From germline, CDR1 is MNHNS and CDR2 SASEGT. The DNA of the CDR3 is TGTGCCAGCAGTGATCAGGGAAGGGATGAAAAACTGTTTTTT. Amino acids: CASSDQGRDEKLFF.

V is TRBV6-6 and J is TRBJ2-5, with 7 bases that match TRBD1. The ends lost 6 bases at V and 5 bases at J; junction bases unmatched: 6. The CDR3 is 13 residues long. Germline V gene data show CDR1 as MNHNY and CDR2 as SVGAGI (reference sequence). The CDR3: CASRGQAVETQYF. CDR3 coding DNA: TGTGCCAGCAGAGGACAGGCGGTGGAGACCCAGTACTTC.

V gene TRBV2 combines with J gene TRBJ1-1, with 10 bases fitting TRBD1. Germline trimming cut 5 bases from V and 3 bases from J; bases unmatched to any gene: 3. The CDR3 covers 14 residues. CDR1 is SNHLY, CDR2 FYNNEI, per germline. CDR3 in DNA: TGTGCCAGCAGTACTGGGACAGGGGACACTGAAGCTTTCTTT. Protein sequence: CASSTGTGDTEAFF.

This sequence joins TRBV6-5 and TRBJ1-1, with D tentatively TRBD1 (6 bases). Germline CDR1 MNHEY, CDR2 SVGAGI. Between the trimmed V and J ends, which lost 6 bases and 5 bases, there was a span of 16 bases. The CDR3 contains 14 residues. The CDR3: CASSLGGAKTEAFF. The CDR3 DNA reads as TGTGCCAGCAGCTTAGGGGGGGCCAAAACTGAAGCTTTCTTT.

The chain links TRBV4-1 to TRBJ2-3; no definite D call. The ends were cut back, 8 bases at V and 0 bases at J, with 12 bases in the middle. This CDR3 comprises 14 residues. The germline V gene has CDR1 MGHRA and CDR2 YSYEKL. The CDR3 sequence: CASEVKESTDTQYF. Here the CDR3 DNA reads TGCGCCAGCGAGGTCAAGGAGAGCACAGATACGCAGTATTTT.